A single sample is the source of the 11 T cell receptor beta chains below, sequenced in a study of shared clonotypes between healthy human individuals. Using immunoSEQ multiplex PCR, the repertoire was profiled, and TCRdb retains in-frame clones only, with some absent. This table has 400,000 to 600,000 clones, 95% to 97% appearing once. The sample consisted of naive CD4+ T cells sorted from blood. The subset here: CD45RA+ positively selected. The receptor set was obtained from a young woman in good health.

The rearrangement uses TRBV27 and TRBJ1-6; D call uncertain. V lost 5 bases, J lost 4 bases, and 9 bases lay in between. The CDR3 has 14 residues. Per the germline V gene, CDR1 is MNHEY and CDR2 is SMNVEV (reference sequence). This chain's CDR3 is CASSGSMYNSPLHF. The CDR3 coding sequence is TGTGCCAGCAGTGGCAGCATGTATAATTCACCCCTCCACTTT.

V usage is TRBV29-1 and J usage is TRBJ2-3; D gene unclear. CDR1 and CDR2 from the germline V gene are SQVTM and ANQGSEA. V lost 7 bases and J lost 0, with 11 bases in between. The CDR3 length is 13 residues. Written as DNA, the CDR3 is TGCAGCGCATCCTACTTGAGCACAGATACGCAGTATTTT. Encoded protein: CSASYLSTDTQYF.

The chain is built from TRBV4-1 and TRBJ1-1; 9 bases agree with TRBD1. This CDR3 contains 18 residues. J lost 3 bases, V lost 0 bases, and 11 bases had no gene match. CDR1 MGHRA and CDR2 YSYEKL come from the germline V gene. The CDR3 is CASSQDLRDRAGDTEAFF. DNA of the CDR3: TGCGCCAGCAGCCAAGATCTCCGGGACAGGGCTGGAGACACTGAAGCTTTCTTT.

The V and J genes are TRBV27 and TRBJ2-7; 7 bases are a match to TRBD1. The junction had 7 bases not matched to a gene; V was cut back by 5 bases and J by 3 bases. Germline assignment: CDR1 MNHEY and CDR2 SMNVEV (reference sequence). This CDR3 has 14 residues. The DNA of the CDR3 is TGTGCCAGCAGTCAAAATTGGGACAGCTACGAGCAGTACTTC. This encodes CASSQNWDSYEQYF.

The rearrangement joins TRBV7-9 to TRBJ1-1; D not resolved. V lost 3 bases and J 6 bases, leaving 14 bases between the germline ends. Germline loops: CDR1 SEHNR, CDR2 FQNEAQ (reference sequence). This CDR3 is 14 amino acids long. CDR3 DNA sequence: TGTGCCAGCAGCTTCCACGGCGGAAGGGCTGAAGCTTTCTTT. It codes for CASSFHGGRAEAFF. Full variable domain (remainder filled in from reference TRBV7-9 and TRBJ1-1): DTGVSQNPRHKITKRGQNVTFRCDPISEHNRLYWYRQTLGQGPEFLTYFQNEAQLEKSRLLSDRFSAERPKGSFSTLEIQRTEQGDSAMYLCASSFHGGRAEAFFGQGTRLTVV.

V is TRBV6-4 and J is TRBJ2-4; the D gene could be TRBD1 or TRBD2 (6 bases each). V was trimmed by 6 bases and J by 6 bases, leaving 21 bases between them. The germline V gene encodes CDR1 MRHNA and CDR2 SNTAGT. The CDR3 length is 16 residues. CDR3 nucleotides: TGTGCCAGCAGAAAGGTAGGGTCCAAGGGGGGAAACATTCAGTACTTC. As protein: CASRKVGSKGGNIQYF.

This chain uses TRBV2 with TRBJ1-2; D is perhaps TRBD1 (5 bases). Looked up from germline, CDR1 is SNHLY and CDR2 is FYNNEI. The CDR3 extends over 13 amino acids. V was clipped by 6 bases and J by 3 bases, with 11 bases between them. In DNA, the CDR3 is TGTGCCAGCAGCCCGGGCAGGGACTATGGCTACACCTTC. It is translated as CASSPGRDYGYTF.

This chain uses TRBV11-1 with TRBJ2-1, with D maybe TRBD2 (5 bases). Looked up from germline, CDR1 is SGHAT and CDR2 is FQDESV (reference sequence). The CDR3 length is 14 residues. V lost 5 bases to trimming and J lost 0 bases, with 8 bases between them. The CDR3 sequence is CASSEGDSYNEQFF. The DNA for the CDR3 is TGTGCCAGCAGCGAGGGTGACTCCTACAATGAGCAGTTCTTC.

V gene TRBV27 combines with J gene TRBJ2-5, with 9 bases matching TRBD2. The CDR3 totals 14 residues. CDR1 and CDR2 (germline): MNHEY, SMNVEV (reference sequence). V shed 0 bases and J 7 bases; nucleotides not matched to a gene: 3. The CDR3 sequence is CASSLSGGRATQYF. Here the CDR3 DNA reads TGTGCCAGCAGTTTATCGGGCGGGAGGGCGACCCAGTACTTC.

The CDR3 protein is CASNGETQYF. CDR3 coding DNA: TGTGCCAGCAACGGGGAGACCCAGTACTTC. This rearrangement joins TRBV28 to TRBJ2-5; no definite D call. Germline V gene data show CDR1 as MDHEN and CDR2 as SYDVKM. CDR3 size: 10 residues. With 7 bases removed from V and 5 bases from J, the gap between germline ends came to 5 bases.

On this clone: Other DNA sequences in the sample encode the same CDR3. The CDR3 region has the DNA TGTGCCAGCAGCTTGGGACTATACAATGAGCAGTTCTTC. Its translation: CASSLGLYNEQFF. V and J are TRBV7-9 and TRBJ2-1; TRBD2 aligns across 7 bases. The CDR3 is made up of 13 amino acids. The germline gives CDR1 SEHNR, CDR2 FQNEAQ (reference sequence). V trimming: 3 bases; J trimming: 4 bases; junction bases outside the gene matches: 0.